The source of this T cell receptor beta chain is a study of blood T cell repertoires in COVID-19. On the study more broadly: Acute and convalescent COVID-19 specimens originated in the United States, Italy and Spain. From T cells, B-cell-depleted T cells, or PBMCs came the material, which was cDNA or gDNA.

The authors' processing: Estimation of nucleated cell counts relied on the amplification of reference gene primers. The data were produced by immunoSEQ multiplex PCR, yet TCRdb's version contains in-frame clones alone and is incomplete. Clone size and V and J calls were adopted from that table, with D and trimming inferred from the DNA. The sample holds roughly 100,000 clones; approximately 84% are singletons and the top ten take about a tenth. The germline gives CDR1 LGHNA, CDR2 YNFKEQ. With V trimmed by 0 bases and J by 1 base, 3 bases remained unmatched. The CDR3 runs 17 residues. The V and J genes are TRBV4-2 and TRBJ2-7; 13 positions match TRBD2. The receptor was derived from a man in his forties with active or convalescent COVID-19. The sequenced sample consisted of peripheral blood. CDR3 amino acids: CASSQELAGGSSYEQYF. The CDR3 bases are TGTGCCAGCAGCCAAGAACTAGCGGGGGGGTCGTCCTACGAGCAGTACTTC.